This T cell receptor (beta chain) was profiled in a study of T cell responses to AZD1222 COVID-19 vaccine. Only a few counts were recorded for this clone. This table comes from immunoSEQ multiplex PCR, and its TCRdb copy is limited to in-frame clones, with some not included. The sample yields under 200,000 clones, about 90% seen once. Sequencing was performed on peripheral blood, taken on day 0 of MenACWY control vaccination. The sequence derives from an adult in good health.

The CDR3 is CASRPRDSGANVLTF. CDR3 bases: TGTGCCAGCAGGCCCAGGGACTCTGGGGCCAACGTCCTGACTTTC. The rearrangement links TRBV27 to TRBJ2-6, with D maybe TRBD1 (5 bases). Trimming pared 6 bases from V and 0 bases from J, leaving 9 bases between. This CDR3 comprises 15 residues. Per the germline V gene, CDR1 is MNHEY and CDR2 is SMNVEV (reference sequence).